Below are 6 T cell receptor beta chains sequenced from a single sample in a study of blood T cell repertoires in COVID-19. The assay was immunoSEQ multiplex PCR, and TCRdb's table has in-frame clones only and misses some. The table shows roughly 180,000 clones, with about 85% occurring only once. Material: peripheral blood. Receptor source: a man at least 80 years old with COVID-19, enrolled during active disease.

CDR3 residues: CASSQVSGDLDTQYF. In DNA, the CDR3 is TGTGCCAGCAGCCAAGTGTCGGGGGACCTAGATACGCAGTATTTT. The rearrangement uses TRBV4-2 and TRBJ2-3, with a tentative D call TRBD2 (6 bases). Germline values: CDR1 LGHNA, CDR2 YNFKEQ. This CDR3 has 15 residues. The ends were cut back, 1 base at V and 5 bases at J, with 13 bases in the middle.

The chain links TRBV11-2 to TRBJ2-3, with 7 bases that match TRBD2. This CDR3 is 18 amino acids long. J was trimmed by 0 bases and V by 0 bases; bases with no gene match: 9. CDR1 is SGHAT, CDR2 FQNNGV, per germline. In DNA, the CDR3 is TGTGCCAGCAGCTTAGATGGGATCAGCGGGGCTAGCACAGATACGCAGTATTTT. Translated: CASSLDGISGASTDTQYF.

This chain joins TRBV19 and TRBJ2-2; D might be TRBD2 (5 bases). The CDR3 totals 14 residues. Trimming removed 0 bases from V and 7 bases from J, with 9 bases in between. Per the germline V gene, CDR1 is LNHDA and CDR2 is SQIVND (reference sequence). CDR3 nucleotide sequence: TGTGCCAGTAGTATAGAAAGCGGTAACGGGGAGCTGTTTTTT. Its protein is CASSIESGNGELFF.

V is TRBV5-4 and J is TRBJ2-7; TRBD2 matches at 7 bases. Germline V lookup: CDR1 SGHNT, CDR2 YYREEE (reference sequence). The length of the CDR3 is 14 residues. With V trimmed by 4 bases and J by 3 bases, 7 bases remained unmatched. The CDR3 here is CASSRAGLIYEQYF. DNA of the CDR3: TGTGCCAGCAGCAGAGCGGGACTCATCTACGAGCAGTACTTC.

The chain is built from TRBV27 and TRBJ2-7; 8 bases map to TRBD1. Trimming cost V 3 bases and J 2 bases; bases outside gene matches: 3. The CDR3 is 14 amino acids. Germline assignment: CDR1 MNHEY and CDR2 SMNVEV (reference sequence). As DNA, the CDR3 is TGTGCCAGCAGTTTCCGACAGGGGCCCTACGAGCAGTACTTC. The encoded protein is CASSFRQGPYEQYF.

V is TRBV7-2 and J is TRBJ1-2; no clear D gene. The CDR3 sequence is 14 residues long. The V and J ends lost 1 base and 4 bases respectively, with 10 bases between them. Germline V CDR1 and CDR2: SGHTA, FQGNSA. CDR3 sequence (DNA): TGTGCCAGCAGCTTAGTTCTGAACAGCTATGGCTACACCTTC. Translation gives CASSLVLNSYGYTF.